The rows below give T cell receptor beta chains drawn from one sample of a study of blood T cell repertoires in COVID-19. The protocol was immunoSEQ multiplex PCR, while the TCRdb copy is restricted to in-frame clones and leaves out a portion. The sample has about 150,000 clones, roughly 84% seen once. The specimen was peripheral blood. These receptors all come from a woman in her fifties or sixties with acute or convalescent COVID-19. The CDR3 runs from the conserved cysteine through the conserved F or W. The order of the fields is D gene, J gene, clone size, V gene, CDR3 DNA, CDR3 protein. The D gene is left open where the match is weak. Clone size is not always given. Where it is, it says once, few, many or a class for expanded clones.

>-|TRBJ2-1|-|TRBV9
TGTGCCAGCAGCCTGGACTCGATTCCTCTCTTC
CASSLDSIPLF
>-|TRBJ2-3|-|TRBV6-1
TGTGCCAGCAGTGAAACGTGGCCAGATACGCAGTATTTT
CASSETWPDTQYF
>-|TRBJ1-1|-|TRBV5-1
TGCGCCAGCAGCTTGGGGGCAGCCCCCGGGATGAACACTGAAGCTTTCTTT
CASSLGAAPGMNTEAFF
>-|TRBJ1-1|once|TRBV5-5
TGTGCCAGCAGCTTGTCTGCGGGCACTGAAGCTTTCTTT
CASSLSAGTEAFF
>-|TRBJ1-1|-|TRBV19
TGTGCCAGTAGCCTTCAGGGGATTCGAGACACTGAAGCTTTCTTT
CASSLQGIRDTEAFF
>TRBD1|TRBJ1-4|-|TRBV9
TGTGCCAGCAGCGTAGCTACGGGGACAGGGGTGGGGGAAAAACTGTTTTTT
CASSVATGTGVGEKLFF
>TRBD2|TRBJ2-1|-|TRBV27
TGTGCCAGCAGTTTACTGGCTAGCGGGCGTCACAATGAGCAGTTCTTC
CASSLLASGRHNEQFF
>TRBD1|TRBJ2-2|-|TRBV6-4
TGTGCCAGCAGTGCCTTACCGGGACAGGGGTCCGGGGAGCTGTTTTTT
CASSALPGQGSGELFF
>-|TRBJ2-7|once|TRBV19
TGTGCCAGTAGAGAACAGGGATCCTACGAGCAGTACTTC
CASREQGSYEQYF
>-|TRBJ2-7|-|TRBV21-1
TGTGCCAGCGGGATGACTAGCGGGATCGTTTACGAGCAGTACTTC
CASGMTSGIVYEQYF
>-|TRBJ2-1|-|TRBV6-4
TGTGCCAGCAGTGAAGGCAGGGAAACTGAGCAGTTCTTC
CASSEGRETEQFF
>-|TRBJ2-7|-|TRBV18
TGTGCCAGCTCAAAGGGACACCCTGACTACGAGCAGTACTTC
CASSKGHPDYEQYF
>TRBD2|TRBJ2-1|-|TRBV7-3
TGTGCCAGCAGCGGAGCCGGGACTAGCGGGAAGTACAATGAGCAGTTCTTC
CASSGAGTSGKYNEQFF
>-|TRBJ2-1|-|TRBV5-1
TGCGCCAGCAGCATGGGGGCGGGGCCCAATGAGCAGTTCTTC
CASSMGAGPNEQFF
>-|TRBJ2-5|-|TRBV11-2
TGTGCCAGCAGCTTCGACTACTCTACCCAGTACTTC
CASSFDYSTQYF
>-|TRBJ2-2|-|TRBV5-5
TGTGCCAGCAGCCAGCTGGGCAGGCGAACCACCGGGGAGCTGTTTTTT
CASSQLGRRTTGELFF
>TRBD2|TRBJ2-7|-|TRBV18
TGTGCCAGCTCACCGCGTCAGACTAGCGGGGGGGATTACGAGCAGTACTTC
CASSPRQTSGGDYEQYF
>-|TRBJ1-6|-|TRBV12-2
TGTGCAAGTCGCCACCTAACTACAGGTCCCAGACCCCTCCACTTT
CASRHLTTGPRPLHF
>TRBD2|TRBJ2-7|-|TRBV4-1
TGCGCCAGCAGCCTTGGGAGGGCCTCGGGTTACGAGCAGTACTTC
CASSLGRASGYEQYF
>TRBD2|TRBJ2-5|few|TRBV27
TGTGCCAGCAGTTTATCGGCTAGCGGGGTGGAGACCCAGTACTTC
CASSLSASGVETQYF
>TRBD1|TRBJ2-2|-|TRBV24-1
TGTGCCACCAGTGAGGACAGGGGGCTCACCGGGGAGCTGTTTTTT
CATSEDRGLTGELFF
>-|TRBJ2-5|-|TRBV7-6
TGTGCCAGCAGCTCAGGAAAAGAGACCCAGTACTTC
CASSSGKETQYF
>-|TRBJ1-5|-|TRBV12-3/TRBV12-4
TGTGCCAGCAGTCTGGCGGAACGCCAGCCCCAGCATTTT
CASSLAERQPQHF
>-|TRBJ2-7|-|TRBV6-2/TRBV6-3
TGTGCCAGCAGTTACTCCCTCCGCGGGCAGCTAAGCTCCTACGAGCAGTACTTC
CASSYSLRGQLSSYEQYF